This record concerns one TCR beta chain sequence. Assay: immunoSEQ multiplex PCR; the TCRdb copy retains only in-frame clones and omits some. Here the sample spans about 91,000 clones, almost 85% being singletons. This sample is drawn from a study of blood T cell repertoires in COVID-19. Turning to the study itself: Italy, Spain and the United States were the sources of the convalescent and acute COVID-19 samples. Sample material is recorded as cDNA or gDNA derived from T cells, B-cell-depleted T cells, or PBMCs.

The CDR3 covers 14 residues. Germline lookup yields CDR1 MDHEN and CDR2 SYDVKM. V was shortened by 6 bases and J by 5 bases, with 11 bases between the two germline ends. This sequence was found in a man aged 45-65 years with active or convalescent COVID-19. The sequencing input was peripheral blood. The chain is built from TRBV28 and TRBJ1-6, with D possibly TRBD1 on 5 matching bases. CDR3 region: CASRGGADNSPLHF. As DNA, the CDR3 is TGTGCCAGCAGGGGGGGTGCGGATAATTCACCCCTCCACTTT.